Below, one T cell receptor (beta chain) is given with its context. Antigen: not known. The data belong to a study of response to subunit inactivated influenza vaccine. The CDR3 runs 15 residues. V dropped 0 bases and J dropped 0 bases, with 8 bases sitting between them. Germline CDR1 is SGHTA and CDR2 is FQGNSA. General study results and limits: It was the authors' suggestion that each seasonal influenza vaccination recruits few new T cells.

TCRdb itself ran the RT-PCR reads through MiXCR, one entry per CDR3 protein. This table has about 610,000 distinct CDR3 sequences, around 15% appearing once. This chain uses TRBV7-2 with TRBJ1-2; the D gene is possibly TRBD1 (5 bases). The source of this sequence is a man aged 50 to 60 who received an inactivated influenza vaccine. This specimen consisted of PBMCs from blood, obtained 11 to 12 days after vaccination. Written as DNA, the CDR3 is TGTGCCAGCAGCTTAGCGCAGGGAGCTAACTATGGCTACACCTTC. It encodes CASSLAQGANYGYTF.